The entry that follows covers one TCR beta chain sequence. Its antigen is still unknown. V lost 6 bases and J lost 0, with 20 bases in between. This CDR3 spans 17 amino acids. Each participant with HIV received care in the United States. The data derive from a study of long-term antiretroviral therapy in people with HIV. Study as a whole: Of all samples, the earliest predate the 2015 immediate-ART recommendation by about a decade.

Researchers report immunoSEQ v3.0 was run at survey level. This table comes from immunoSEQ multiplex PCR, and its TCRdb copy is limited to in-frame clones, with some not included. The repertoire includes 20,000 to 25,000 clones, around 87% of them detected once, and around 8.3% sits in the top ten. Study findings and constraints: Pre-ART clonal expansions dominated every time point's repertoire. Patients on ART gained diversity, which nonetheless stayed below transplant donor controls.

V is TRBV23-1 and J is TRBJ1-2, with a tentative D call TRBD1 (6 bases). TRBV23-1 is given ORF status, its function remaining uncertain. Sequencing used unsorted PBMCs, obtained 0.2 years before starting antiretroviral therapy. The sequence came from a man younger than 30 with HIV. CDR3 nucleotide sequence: TGCGCCAGCAGGCCAAACGGAGACAGGAGGACTAACTATGGCTACACCTTC. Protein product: CASRPNGDRRTNYGYTF.